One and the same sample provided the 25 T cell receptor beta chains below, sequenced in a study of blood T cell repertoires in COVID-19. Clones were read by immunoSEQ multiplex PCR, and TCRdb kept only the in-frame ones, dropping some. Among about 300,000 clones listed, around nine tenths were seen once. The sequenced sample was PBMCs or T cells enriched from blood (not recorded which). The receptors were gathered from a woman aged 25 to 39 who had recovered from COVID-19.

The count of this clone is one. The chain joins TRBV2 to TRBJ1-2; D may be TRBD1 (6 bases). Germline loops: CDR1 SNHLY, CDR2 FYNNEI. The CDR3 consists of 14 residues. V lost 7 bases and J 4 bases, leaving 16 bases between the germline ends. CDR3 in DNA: TGTGCCAGCAACTTCCAGGGGAGAGGCTATGGCTACACCTTC. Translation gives CASNFQGRGYGYTF.

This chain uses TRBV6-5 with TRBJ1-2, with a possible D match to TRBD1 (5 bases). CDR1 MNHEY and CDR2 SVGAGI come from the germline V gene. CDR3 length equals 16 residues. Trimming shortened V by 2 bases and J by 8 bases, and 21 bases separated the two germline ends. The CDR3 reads CASSYTRRATLGGYTF. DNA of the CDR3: TGTGCCAGCAGTTACACACGCAGGGCCACCCTCGGGGGCTACACCTTC.

CDR3: CASSQDFAGTAGMNTEAFF. The CDR3 region has the DNA TGTGCCAGCAGCCAAGATTTTGCCGGGACAGCAGGGATGAACACTGAAGCTTTCTTT. This sequence joins TRBV14 and TRBJ1-1, with TRBD1 matching over 7 bases. CDR3 length equals 19 residues. In germline, CDR1 is SGHDN, CDR2 FVKESK. V was pared by 0 bases and J by 0 bases, with 13 bases of the junction left unmatched. The complete variable domain, with remaining parts taken from reference TRBV14 and TRBJ1-1, reads EAGVTQFPSHSVIEKGQTVTLRCDPISGHDNLYWYRRVMGKEIKFLLHFVKESKQDESGMPNNRFLAERTGGTYSTLKVQPAELEDSGVYFCASSQDFAGTAGMNTEAFFGQGTRLTVV.

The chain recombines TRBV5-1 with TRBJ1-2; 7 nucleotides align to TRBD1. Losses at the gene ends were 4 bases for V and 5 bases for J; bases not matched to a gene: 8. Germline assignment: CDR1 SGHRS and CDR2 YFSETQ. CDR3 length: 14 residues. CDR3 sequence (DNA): TGCGCCAGCAGCGAGGAGGGACAGAGGTATGGCTACACCTTC. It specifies CASSEEGQRYGYTF.

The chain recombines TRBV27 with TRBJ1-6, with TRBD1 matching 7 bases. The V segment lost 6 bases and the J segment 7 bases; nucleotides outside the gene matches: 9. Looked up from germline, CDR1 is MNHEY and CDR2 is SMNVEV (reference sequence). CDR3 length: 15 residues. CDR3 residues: CASSFLGQTNSPLHF. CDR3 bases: TGTGCCAGCAGCTTCCTGGGACAGACCAATTCACCCCTCCACTTT.

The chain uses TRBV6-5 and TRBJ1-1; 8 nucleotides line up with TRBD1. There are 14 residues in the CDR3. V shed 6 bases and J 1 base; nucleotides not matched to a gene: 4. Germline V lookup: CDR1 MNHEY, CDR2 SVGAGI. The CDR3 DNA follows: TGTGCCAGCAGCCCCGGGACAGGGAACACTGAAGCTTTCTTT. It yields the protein CASSPGTGNTEAFF.

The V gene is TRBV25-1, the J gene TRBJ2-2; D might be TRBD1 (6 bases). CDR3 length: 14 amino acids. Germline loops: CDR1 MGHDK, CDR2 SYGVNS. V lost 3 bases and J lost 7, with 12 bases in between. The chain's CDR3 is CASSEWGQGGELFF. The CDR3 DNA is TGTGCCAGCAGTGAGTGGGGGCAGGGCGGGGAGCTGTTTTTT.

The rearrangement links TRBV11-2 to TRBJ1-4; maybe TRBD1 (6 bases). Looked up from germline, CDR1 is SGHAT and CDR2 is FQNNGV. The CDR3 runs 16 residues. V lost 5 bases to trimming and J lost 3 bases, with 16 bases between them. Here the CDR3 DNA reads TGTGCCAGCAGCACAGGGTTGGGTCAGGCTAATGAAAAACTGTTTTTT. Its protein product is CASSTGLGQANEKLFF.

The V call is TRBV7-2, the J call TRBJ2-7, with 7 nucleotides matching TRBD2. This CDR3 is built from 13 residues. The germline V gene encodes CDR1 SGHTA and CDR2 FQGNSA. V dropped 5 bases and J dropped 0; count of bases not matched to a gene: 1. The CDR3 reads CASSGDYSYEQYF. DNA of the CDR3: TGTGCCAGCAGCGGGGACTACTCCTACGAGCAGTACTTC.

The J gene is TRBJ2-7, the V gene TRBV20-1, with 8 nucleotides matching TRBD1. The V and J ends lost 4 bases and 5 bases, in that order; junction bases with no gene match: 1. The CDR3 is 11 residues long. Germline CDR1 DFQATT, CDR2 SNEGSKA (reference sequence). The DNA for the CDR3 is TGCAGTGCTAAGACAGGGGACGAGCAGTACTTC. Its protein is CSAKTGDEQYF.

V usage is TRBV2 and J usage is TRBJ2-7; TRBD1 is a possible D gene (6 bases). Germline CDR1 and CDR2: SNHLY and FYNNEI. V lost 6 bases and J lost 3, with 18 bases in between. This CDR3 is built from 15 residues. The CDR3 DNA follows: TGTGCCAGCAGAATACAGGGCGCAGCATTCTACGAGCAGTACTTC. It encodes CASRIQGAAFYEQYF. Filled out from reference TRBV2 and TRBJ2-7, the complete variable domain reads EPEVTQTPSHQVTQMGQEVILRCVPISNHLYFYWYRQILGQKVEFLVSFYNNEISEKSEIFDDQFSVERPDGSNFTLKIRSTKLEDSAMYFCASRIQGAAFYEQYFGPGTRLTVT.

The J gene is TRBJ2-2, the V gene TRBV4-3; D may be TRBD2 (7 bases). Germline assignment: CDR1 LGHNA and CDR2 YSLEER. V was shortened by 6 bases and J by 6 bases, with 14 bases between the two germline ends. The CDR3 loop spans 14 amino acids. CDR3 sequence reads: CASREGGRAGELFF. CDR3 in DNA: TGCGCCAGCAGGGAGGGGGGGAGGGCCGGGGAGCTGTTTTTT.

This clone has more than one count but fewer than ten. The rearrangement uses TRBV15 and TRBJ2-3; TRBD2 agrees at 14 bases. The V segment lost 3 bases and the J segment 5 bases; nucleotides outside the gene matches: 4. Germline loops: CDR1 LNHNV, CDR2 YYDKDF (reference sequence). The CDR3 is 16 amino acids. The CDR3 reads CATSRTSGGAEDTQYF. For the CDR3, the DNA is TGTGCCACCAGCAGGACTAGCGGGGGGGCGGAAGATACGCAGTATTTT. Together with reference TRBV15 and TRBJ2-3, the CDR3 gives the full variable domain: DAMVIQNPRYQVTQFGKPVTLSCSQTLNHNVMYWYQQKSSQAPKLLFHYYDKDFNNEADTPDNFQSRRPNTSFCFLDIRSPGLGDTAMYLCATSRTSGGAEDTQYFGPGTRLTVL.

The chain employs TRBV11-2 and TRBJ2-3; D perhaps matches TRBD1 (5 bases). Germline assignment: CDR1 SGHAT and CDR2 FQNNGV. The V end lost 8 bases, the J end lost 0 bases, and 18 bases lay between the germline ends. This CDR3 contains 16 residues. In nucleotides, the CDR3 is TGTGCCAGCCGCACGTGGGGCAAATCTAGCACAGATACGCAGTATTTT. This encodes CASRTWGKSSTDTQYF.

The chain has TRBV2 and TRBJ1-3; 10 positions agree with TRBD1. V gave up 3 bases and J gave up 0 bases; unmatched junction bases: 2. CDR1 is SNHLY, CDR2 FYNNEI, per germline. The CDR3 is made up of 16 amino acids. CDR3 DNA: TGTGCCAGCAGTGAGGGACAGGGGAACTCTGGAAACACCATATATTTT. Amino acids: CASSEGQGNSGNTIYF.

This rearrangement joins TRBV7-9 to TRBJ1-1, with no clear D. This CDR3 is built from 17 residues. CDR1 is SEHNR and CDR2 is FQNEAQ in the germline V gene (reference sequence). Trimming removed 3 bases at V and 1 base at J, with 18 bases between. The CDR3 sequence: CASSFVATLGQNTEAFF. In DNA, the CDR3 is TGTGCCAGCAGCTTTGTGGCGACGCTGGGCCAGAACACTGAAGCTTTCTTT.

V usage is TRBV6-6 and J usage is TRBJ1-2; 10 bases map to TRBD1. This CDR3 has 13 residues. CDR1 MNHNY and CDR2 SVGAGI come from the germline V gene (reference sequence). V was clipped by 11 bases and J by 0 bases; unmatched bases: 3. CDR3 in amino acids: CAGGQGSNYGYTF. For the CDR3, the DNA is TGTGCCGGGGGACAGGGGTCTAACTATGGCTACACCTTC.

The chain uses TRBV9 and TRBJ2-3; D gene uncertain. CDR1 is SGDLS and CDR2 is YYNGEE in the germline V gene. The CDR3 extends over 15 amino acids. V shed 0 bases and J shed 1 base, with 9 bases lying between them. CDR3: CASSVDFGGTDTQYF. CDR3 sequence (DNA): TGTGCCAGCAGCGTAGACTTTGGAGGCACAGATACGCAGTATTTT. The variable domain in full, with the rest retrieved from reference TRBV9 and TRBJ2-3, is DSGVTQTPKHLITATGQRVTLRCSPRSGDLSVYWYQQSLDQGLQFLIQYYNGEERAKGNILERFSAQQFPDLHSELNLSSLELGDSALYFCASSVDFGGTDTQYFGPGTRLTVL.

CDR3 in DNA: TGTGCCTGGAGCCGGTTCGGGACTAACACAGATACGCAGTATTTT. Translation gives CAWSRFGTNTDTQYF. The chain employs TRBV30 and TRBJ2-3; TRBD2 matches at 7 bases. V shed 3 bases, J shed 2 bases, and the junction held 8 bases outside the gene matches. Germline V CDR1 and CDR2: GTSNPN, SVGIG (reference sequence). The length of the CDR3 is 15 residues.

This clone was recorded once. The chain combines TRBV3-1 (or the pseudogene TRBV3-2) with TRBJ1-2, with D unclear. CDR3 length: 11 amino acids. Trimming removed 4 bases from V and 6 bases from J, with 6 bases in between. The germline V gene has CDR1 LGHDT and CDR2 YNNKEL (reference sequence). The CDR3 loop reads CASSLSHGYTF. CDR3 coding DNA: TGTGCCAGCAGCCTAAGCCATGGCTACACCTTC.

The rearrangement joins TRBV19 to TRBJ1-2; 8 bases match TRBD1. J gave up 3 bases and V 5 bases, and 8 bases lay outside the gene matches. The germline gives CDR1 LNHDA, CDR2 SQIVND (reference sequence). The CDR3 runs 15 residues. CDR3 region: CASSLQGVTDYGYTF. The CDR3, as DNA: TGTGCCAGTAGTCTACAGGGGGTAACTGACTATGGCTACACCTTC.

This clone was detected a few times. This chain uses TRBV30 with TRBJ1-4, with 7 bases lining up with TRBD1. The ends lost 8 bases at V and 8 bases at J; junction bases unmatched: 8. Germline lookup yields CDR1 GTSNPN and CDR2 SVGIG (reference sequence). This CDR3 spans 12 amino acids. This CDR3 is CALQGDHEKLFF. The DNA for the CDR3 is TGTGCCCTCCAGGGGGACCACGAAAAACTGTTTTTT.

The CDR3 here is CASSILGGANTGELFF. CDR3 in DNA: TGTGCCAGTAGTATCCTAGGGGGGGCAAACACCGGGGAGCTGTTTTTT. This rearrangement joins TRBV19 to TRBJ2-2; tentatively, D is TRBD2 (7 bases). Trimming stripped 3 bases from V and 2 bases from J, with 13 bases between. The CDR3 spans 16 residues. Germline CDR1 is LNHDA and CDR2 is SQIVND (reference sequence).

CDR3 in DNA: TGCGCCAGCAGCCAAGAGGTATGGAGGGACCATGAGCAGTTCTTC. It yields the protein CASSQEVWRDHEQFF. This chain links TRBV4-3 with TRBJ2-1, with D perhaps matching TRBD2 (6 bases). Germline V lookup: CDR1 LGHNA, CDR2 YSLEER. The ends were cut back, 0 bases at V and 8 bases at J, with 14 bases in the middle. The CDR3 totals 15 residues.

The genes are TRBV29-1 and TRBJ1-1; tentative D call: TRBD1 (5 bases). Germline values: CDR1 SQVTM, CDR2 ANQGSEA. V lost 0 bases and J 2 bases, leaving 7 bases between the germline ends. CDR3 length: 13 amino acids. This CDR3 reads CSVEEQANTEAFF. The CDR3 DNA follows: TGCAGCGTTGAAGAACAGGCTAACACTGAAGCTTTCTTT.